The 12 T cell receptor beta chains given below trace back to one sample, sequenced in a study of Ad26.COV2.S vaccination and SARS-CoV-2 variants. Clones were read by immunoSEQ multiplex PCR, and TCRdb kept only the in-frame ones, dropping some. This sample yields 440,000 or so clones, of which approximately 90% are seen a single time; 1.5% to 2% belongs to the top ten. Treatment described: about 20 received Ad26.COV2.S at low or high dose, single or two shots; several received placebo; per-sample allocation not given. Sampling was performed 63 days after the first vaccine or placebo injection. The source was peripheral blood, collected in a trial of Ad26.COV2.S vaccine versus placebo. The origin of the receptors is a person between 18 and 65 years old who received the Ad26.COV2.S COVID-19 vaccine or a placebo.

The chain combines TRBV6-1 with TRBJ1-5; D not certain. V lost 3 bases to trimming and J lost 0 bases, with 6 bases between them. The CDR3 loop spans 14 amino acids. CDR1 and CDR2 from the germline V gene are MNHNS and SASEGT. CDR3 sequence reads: CASSEYPSNQPQHF. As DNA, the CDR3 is TGTGCCAGCAGTGAGTATCCTAGCAATCAGCCCCAGCATTTT.

The CDR3 spells CASSPGENNQPQHF. The CDR3 bases are TGTGCCAGCTCACCAGGAGAAAACAATCAGCCCCAGCATTTT. The chain recombines TRBV18 with TRBJ1-5; D is ambiguous. The CDR3 extends over 14 amino acids. Germline V gene sequence: CDR1 KGHSH, CDR2 LQKENI. Trimming left V 2 bases short and J 3 bases short, with 8 bases between.

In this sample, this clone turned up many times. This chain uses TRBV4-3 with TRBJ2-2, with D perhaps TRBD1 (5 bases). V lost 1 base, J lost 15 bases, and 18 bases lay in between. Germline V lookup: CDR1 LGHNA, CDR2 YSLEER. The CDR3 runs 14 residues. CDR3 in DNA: TGCGCCAGCAGCCAAGTCTCCAGGGCAGGGCGAATGTTTTTT. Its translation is CASSQVSRAGRMFF.

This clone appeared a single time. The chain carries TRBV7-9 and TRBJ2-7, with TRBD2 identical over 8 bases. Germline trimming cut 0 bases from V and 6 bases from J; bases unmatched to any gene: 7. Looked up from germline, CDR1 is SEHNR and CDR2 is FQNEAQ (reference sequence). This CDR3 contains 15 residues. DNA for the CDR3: TGTGCCAGCAGCTTAGCGGGAGCGGGGGCGATCGAGCAGTACTTC. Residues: CASSLAGAGAIEQYF.

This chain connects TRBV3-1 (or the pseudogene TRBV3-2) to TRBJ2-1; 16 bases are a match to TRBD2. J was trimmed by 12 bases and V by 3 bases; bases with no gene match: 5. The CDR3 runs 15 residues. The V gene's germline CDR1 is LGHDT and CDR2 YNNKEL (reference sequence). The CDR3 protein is CASSHAGTSGRVQFF. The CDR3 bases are TGTGCCAGCAGCCACGCCGGGACTAGCGGGAGGGTGCAGTTCTTC.

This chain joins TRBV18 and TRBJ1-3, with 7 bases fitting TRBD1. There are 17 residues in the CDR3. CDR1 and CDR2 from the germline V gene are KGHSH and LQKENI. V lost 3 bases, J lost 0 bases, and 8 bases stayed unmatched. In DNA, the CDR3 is TGTGCCAGCTCACCCCGCTCGACAGGGCTCTCTGGAAACACCATATATTTT. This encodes CASSPRSTGLSGNTIYF. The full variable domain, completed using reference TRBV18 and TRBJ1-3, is NAGVMQNPRHLVRRRGQEARLRCSPMKGHSHVYWYRQLPEEGLKFMVYLQKENIIDESGMPKERFSAEFPKEGPSILRIQQVVRGDSAAYFCASSPRSTGLSGNTIYFGEGSWLTVV.

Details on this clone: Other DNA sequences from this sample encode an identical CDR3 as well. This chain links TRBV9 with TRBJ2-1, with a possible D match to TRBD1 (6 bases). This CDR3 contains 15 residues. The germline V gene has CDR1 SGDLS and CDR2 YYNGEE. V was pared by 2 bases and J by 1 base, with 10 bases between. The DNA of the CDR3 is TGTGCCAGCAGCGTGACCGGGACATCCTACAATGAGCAGTTCTTC. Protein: CASSVTGTSYNEQFF.

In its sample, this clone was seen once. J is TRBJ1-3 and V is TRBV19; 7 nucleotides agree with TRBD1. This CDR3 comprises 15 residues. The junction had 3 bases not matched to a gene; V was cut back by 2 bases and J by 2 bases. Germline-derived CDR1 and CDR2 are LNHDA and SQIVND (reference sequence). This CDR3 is CASSIRDRTGNTIYF. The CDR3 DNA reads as TGTGCCAGTAGTATAAGGGACAGAACTGGAAACACCATATATTTT. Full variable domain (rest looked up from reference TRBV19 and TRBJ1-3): DGGITQSPKYLFRKEGQNVTLSCEQNLNHDAMYWYRQDPGQGLRLIYYSQIVNDFQKGDIAEGYSVSREKKESFPLTVTSAQKNPTAFYLCASSIRDRTGNTIYFGEGSWLTVV.

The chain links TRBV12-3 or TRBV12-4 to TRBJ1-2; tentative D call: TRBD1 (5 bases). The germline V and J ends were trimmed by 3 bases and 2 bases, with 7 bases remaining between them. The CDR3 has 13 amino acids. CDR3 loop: CASSLGLNYGYTF. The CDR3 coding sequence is TGTGCCAGCAGTTTGGGGCTGAACTATGGCTACACCTTC.

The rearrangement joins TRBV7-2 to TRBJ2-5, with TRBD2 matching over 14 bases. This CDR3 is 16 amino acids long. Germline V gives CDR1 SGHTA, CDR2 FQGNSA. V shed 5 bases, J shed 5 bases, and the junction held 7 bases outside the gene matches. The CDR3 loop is CASSPRRLAGGETQYF. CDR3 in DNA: TGTGCCAGCAGCCCCCGAAGACTAGCGGGAGGGGAGACCCAGTACTTC.

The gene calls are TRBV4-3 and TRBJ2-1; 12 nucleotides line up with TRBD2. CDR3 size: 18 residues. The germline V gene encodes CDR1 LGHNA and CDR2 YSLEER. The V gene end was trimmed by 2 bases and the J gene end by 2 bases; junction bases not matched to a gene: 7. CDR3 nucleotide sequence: TGCGCCAGCAGCCAACGGTCACTAGCGGGGGGACCCTACAATGAGCAGTTCTTC. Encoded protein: CASSQRSLAGGPYNEQFF.

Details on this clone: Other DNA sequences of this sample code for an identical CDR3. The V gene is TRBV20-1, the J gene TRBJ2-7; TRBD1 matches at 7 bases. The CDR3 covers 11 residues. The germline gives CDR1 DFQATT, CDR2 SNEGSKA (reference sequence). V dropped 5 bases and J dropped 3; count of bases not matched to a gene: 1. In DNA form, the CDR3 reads TGCAGTGCTTGGGACAGCTACGAGCAGTACTTC. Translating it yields CSAWDSYEQYF.